Below are 24 T cell receptor beta chains sequenced from a single sample in a study of blood T cells in healthy people across ages. A second roughly 7 to 12 cycle PCR used barcoded and J-beta primers. TCRdb independently ran MiXCR on the 5' RACE reads; one entry per CDR3 protein. The table has fewer than 1.5 million distinct CDR3 sequences, around 42% seen once. Material for sequencing was blood. These receptors were taken from a woman between 18 and 29 years old in good health.

This sequence joins TRBV12-3 or TRBV12-4 and TRBJ2-1, with D maybe TRBD1 (6 bases). Trimming stripped 1 base from V and 14 bases from J, with 9 bases between. The CDR3 is 11 amino acids. The CDR3, as DNA: TGTGCCAGCAGTTTAGAAAGGGACAAGTTCTTC. The encoded protein is CASSLERDKFF.

This rearrangement joins TRBV2 to TRBJ1-4, with D possibly matching TRBD1 (5 bases). The V and J ends lost 7 bases and 8 bases respectively, with 17 bases between them. This CDR3 contains 14 residues. Germline values: CDR1 SNHLY, CDR2 FYNNEI. DNA for the CDR3: TGTGCCAGCATAGTAGGTCAGGGAAGGGAAAAACTGTTTTTT. Translating gives CASIVGQGREKLFF.

This clonotype was recorded once. The chain couples TRBV10-3 to TRBJ2-7; tentative D call: TRBD2 (5 bases). CDR3 length equals 13 residues. Trimming stripped 7 bases from V and 0 bases from J, with 10 bases between. Germline CDR1 and CDR2: ENHRY and SYGVKD. DNA of the CDR3: TGTGCCATCAAGTCCAGCGGCTCCTACGAGCAGTACTTC. It translates to CAIKSSGSYEQYF.

J is TRBJ2-5 and V is TRBV5-6; 7 nucleotides match TRBD2. The CDR3 is made up of 15 amino acids. Losses at the gene ends were 1 base for V and 11 bases for J; bases not matched to a gene: 14. Germline V gene sequence: CDR1 SGHDT, CDR2 YYEEEE. CDR3 amino acids: CASSLTTSKIAEQYF. For the CDR3, the DNA is TGTGCCAGCAGCTTGACGACTAGCAAAATCGCGGAGCAGTACTTC.

The chain combines TRBV6-5 with TRBJ2-5; D gene ambiguous. CDR1 MNHEY and CDR2 SVGAGI come from the germline V gene. The CDR3 runs to 14 residues. V was trimmed by 6 bases and J by 5 bases, leaving 16 bases between them. The CDR3 DNA follows: TGTGCCAGCAGCCACTACGACCCTCGGGAGACCCAGTACTTC. Translated, it gives CASSHYDPRETQYF.

The rearrangement uses TRBV5-4 and TRBJ2-3; perhaps TRBD1 as D (5 bases). Germline loops: CDR1 SGHNT, CDR2 YYREEE (reference sequence). Deletions cut 3 bases from V and 0 bases from J, with 8 bases between. The CDR3 is made up of 14 amino acids. The CDR3 sequence: CASSWRQSTDTQYF. CDR3 in DNA: TGTGCCAGCAGCTGGCGACAGAGCACAGATACGCAGTATTTT.

The V and J genes are TRBV5-4 and TRBJ2-3; 10 positions match TRBD2. The junction had 7 bases not matched to a gene; V was cut back by 4 bases and J by 2 bases. The germline gives CDR1 SGHNT, CDR2 YYREEE (reference sequence). This CDR3 is built from 16 residues. This chain's CDR3 is CASSQLAGPSTDTQYF. In DNA, the CDR3 is TGTGCCAGCAGCCAACTAGCGGGGCCTTCCACAGATACGCAGTATTTT.

The chain joins TRBV21-1 to TRBJ2-1; the DNA was not compared with TRBD1, the D call given in the table. TRBV21-1 is tagged as a pseudogene. This CDR3 region has 15 residues. The CDR3 sequence is CASNLNRDLYNEQFF. The CDR3 DNA sequence: TGTGCCAGCAACCTGAACAGGGATTTATACAATGAGCAGTTCTTC.

The chain uses TRBV5-6 and TRBJ1-2, with TRBD1 as a possible D gene (5 bases). This CDR3 has 14 residues. Germline V gene data show CDR1 as SGHDT and CDR2 as YYEEEE. V dropped 6 bases and J dropped 5 bases, with 17 bases sitting between them. In DNA, the CDR3 is TGTGCCAGCACCCCCCCGGGGACTGATTATGGCTACACCTTC. Its protein product is CASTPPGTDYGYTF. The full variable domain, in which reference TRBV5-6 and TRBJ1-2 provide the parts outside the CDR3, is DAGVTQSPTHLIKTRGQQVTLRCSPKSGHDTVSWYQQALGQGPQFIFQYYEEEERQRGNFPDRFSGHQFPNYSSELNVNALLLGDSALYLCASTPPGTDYGYTFGSGTRLTVV.

The chain is built from TRBV9 and TRBJ2-2; D remains ambiguous. Deletions cut 2 bases from V and 2 bases from J, with 7 bases between. The length of the CDR3 is 14 residues. The germline V gene encodes CDR1 SGDLS and CDR2 YYNGEE. The CDR3 spells CASSVWLNTGELFF. The CDR3 nucleotides read TGTGCCAGCAGCGTTTGGCTTAACACCGGGGAGCTGTTTTTT.

The chain has TRBV10-2 and TRBJ2-7, with D possibly being TRBD2 (6 bases). The length of the CDR3 is 16 residues. Germline V lookup: CDR1 WSHSY, CDR2 SAAADI. Between the trimmed V and J ends, which lost 0 bases and 2 bases, there was a span of 14 bases. The CDR3 region is CASSESTRGSAYEQYF. CDR3 nucleotides: TGCGCCAGCAGTGAGTCGACTCGGGGGTCAGCCTACGAGCAGTACTTC.

The CDR3 DNA follows: TGTGCCAGCAGCTCTCCGACTAGCAGGAGCCCCAACTCGTACAATGAGCAGTTCTTC. Its translation is CASSSPTSRSPNSYNEQFF. The rearrangement links TRBV7-2 to TRBJ2-1; 7 bases are shared with TRBD2. In germline, CDR1 is SGHTA, CDR2 FQGNSA. The CDR3 contains 19 residues. J gave up 4 bases and V 4 bases, and 19 bases lay outside the gene matches.

The rearrangement joins TRBV2 to TRBJ2-3; no reliable D call. Germline V CDR1 and CDR2: SNHLY, FYNNEI. The CDR3 extends over 14 amino acids. The V end was cut by 6 bases, the J end by 4 bases, with 14 bases between. The CDR3 DNA follows: TGTGCCAGCAGCCCGGCCGGCCGGGCAGATACGCAGTATTTT. It yields the protein CASSPAGRADTQYF.

This rearrangement joins TRBV6-1 to TRBJ1-1; D gene ambiguous. The V gene lost 1 base and the J gene lost 4 bases, with 19 bases spanning the gap. CDR3 length: 17 amino acids. Per the germline V gene, CDR1 is MNHNS and CDR2 is SASEGT. The CDR3 is CASSEGLRGRMGTEAFF. CDR3 DNA: TGTGCCAGCAGTGAAGGCCTGAGAGGGAGGATGGGCACTGAAGCTTTCTTT.

For this clonotype: The junction shows a germline mismatch at one end, possibly a read error. The chain has TRBV24-1 and TRBJ2-5; D call uncertain. Germline loops: CDR1 KGHDR, CDR2 SFDVKD. This CDR3 spans 13 amino acids. The CDR3 is CTTSDPAQGTQYF. The CDR3 nucleotides are TGTACCACCAGTGATCCGGCCCAAGGGACCCAGTACTTC.

The rearrangement links TRBV12-3 or TRBV12-4 to TRBJ2-4; D not certain. The J call may be faulty, since TRBJ2-7 better matches the DNA end. CDR3 length equals 13 residues. CDR3 in amino acids: CASGRGPRVEQYF. The CDR3 nucleotides are TGTGCCAGCGGTCGAGGCCCTCGGGTCGAGCAGTACTTC.

Concerning this clonotype itself: The junction and the germline gene differ at one end; a read error may be behind it. The genes are TRBV5-5 and TRBJ1-6; no firm D call. This CDR3 comprises 14 residues. CDR1 and CDR2 from the germline V gene are SGHKS and YYEKEE (reference sequence). CDR3 DNA sequence: TGTGCCAGCAGCTTGGGTGTCCCAAATTCACCCCCCCACTTT. It is translated as CASSLGVPNSPPHF.

CDR3 protein: CASSFRDDGYTF. The DNA of the CDR3 is TGTGCCAGCAGCTTCAGGGATGATGGCTACACCTTC. The V gene is TRBV13, the J gene TRBJ1-2; possible D gene TRBD1, 5 bases. Trimming took off 3 bases at V and 6 bases at J, with 8 bases between the two ends. The CDR3 extends over 12 amino acids. CDR1 is PRHDT and CDR2 is FYEKMQ in the germline V gene (reference sequence).

The chain couples TRBV4-1 to TRBJ2-5; D not resolved. Trimming took 4 bases from V and 11 from J, leaving 23 bases between them. This CDR3 has 15 residues. Looked up from germline, CDR1 is MGHRA and CDR2 is YSYEKL. The DNA of the CDR3 is TGCGCCAGCAGCCCCCGCCACCCTACCCTCAATGAGCAGTACTTC. Translation: CASSPRHPTLNEQYF.

V and J are TRBV5-1 and TRBJ2-1; maybe TRBD2 (5 bases). With 4 bases removed from V and 2 bases from J, the gap between germline ends came to 13 bases. CDR3 length: 15 amino acids. Germline values: CDR1 SGHRS, CDR2 YFSETQ. As DNA, the CDR3 is TGCGCCAGCAGCCATATCGCGGGTACCTACAATGAGCAGTTCTTC. Translating gives CASSHIAGTYNEQFF.

The chain links TRBV9 to TRBJ1-2; no firm D call. Trimming removed 4 bases from V and 3 bases from J, with 19 bases in between. Germline lookup yields CDR1 SGDLS and CDR2 YYNGEE. The CDR3 length is 16 residues. The CDR3 sequence: CASSTIPTWEYYGYTF. The CDR3 nucleotides are TGTGCCAGCAGCACAATCCCGACGTGGGAGTACTATGGCTACACCTTC.

This clonotype has just a few counts. The chain is built from TRBV20-1 and TRBJ1-2; unclear D gene. This CDR3 comprises 14 residues. V was trimmed by 7 bases and J by 2 bases, leaving 17 bases between them. Germline V lookup: CDR1 DFQATT, CDR2 SNEGSKA (reference sequence). For the CDR3, the DNA is TGCAGTGGTTCGGGCGTCAACTCAAACTATGGCTACACCTTC. It specifies CSGSGVNSNYGYTF.

The chain joins TRBV28 to TRBJ2-3; 8 positions match TRBD1. Germline CDR1 and CDR2: MDHEN and SYDVKM. CDR3 length: 15 residues. V was clipped by 5 bases and J by 2 bases; unmatched bases: 6. The CDR3 loop reads CASSVTGELTDTQYF. CDR3 in DNA: TGTGCCAGCAGTGTGACAGGGGAACTCACAGATACGCAGTATTTT.

This clonotype has ten or more counts. The chain joins TRBV3-1 to TRBJ2-7, with D unresolved. Germline CDR1 is LGHDT and CDR2 is YNNKEL (reference sequence). V lost 2 bases and J 7 bases, leaving 6 bases between the germline ends. This CDR3 contains 11 residues. This chain's CDR3 is CASSQSSEQYF. The CDR3 nucleotides are TGTGCCAGCAGCCAATCCTCGGAGCAGTACTTC.